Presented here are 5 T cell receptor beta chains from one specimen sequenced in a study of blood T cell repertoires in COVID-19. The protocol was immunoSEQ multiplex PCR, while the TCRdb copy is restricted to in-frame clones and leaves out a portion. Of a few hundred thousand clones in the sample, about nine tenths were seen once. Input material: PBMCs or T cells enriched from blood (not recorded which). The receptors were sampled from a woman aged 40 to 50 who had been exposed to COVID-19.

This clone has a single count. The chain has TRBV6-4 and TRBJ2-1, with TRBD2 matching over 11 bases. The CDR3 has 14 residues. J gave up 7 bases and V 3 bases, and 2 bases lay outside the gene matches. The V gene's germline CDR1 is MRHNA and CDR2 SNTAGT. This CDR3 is CASSERTSGNEQFF. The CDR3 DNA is TGTGCCAGCAGTGAGAGGACTAGCGGGAATGAGCAGTTCTTC.

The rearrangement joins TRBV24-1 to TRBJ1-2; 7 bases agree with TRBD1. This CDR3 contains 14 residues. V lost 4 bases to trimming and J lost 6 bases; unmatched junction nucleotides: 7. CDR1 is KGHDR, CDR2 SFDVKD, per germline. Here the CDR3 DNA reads TGTGCCACCAGTGACCTGGACAGGAGGGATGGCTACACCTTC. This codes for CATSDLDRRDGYTF.

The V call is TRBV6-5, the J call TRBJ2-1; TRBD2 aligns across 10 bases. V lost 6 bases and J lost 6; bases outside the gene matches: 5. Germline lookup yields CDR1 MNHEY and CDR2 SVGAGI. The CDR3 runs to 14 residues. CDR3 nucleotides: TGTGCCAGCAGGCCCCTAGCGGGGGTCAATGAGCAGTTCTTC. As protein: CASRPLAGVNEQFF.

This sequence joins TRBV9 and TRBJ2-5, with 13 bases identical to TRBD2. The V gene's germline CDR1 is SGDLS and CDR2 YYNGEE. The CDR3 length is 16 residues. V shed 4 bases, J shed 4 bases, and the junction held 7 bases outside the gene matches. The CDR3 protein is CASSLTSGGAVETQYF. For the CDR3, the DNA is TGTGCCAGCAGCCTTACTAGCGGGGGGGCCGTAGAGACCCAGTACTTC.

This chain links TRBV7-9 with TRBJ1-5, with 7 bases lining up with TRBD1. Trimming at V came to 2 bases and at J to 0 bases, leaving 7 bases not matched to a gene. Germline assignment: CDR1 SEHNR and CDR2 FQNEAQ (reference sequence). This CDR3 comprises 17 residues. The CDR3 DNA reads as TGTGCCAGCAGCTTATCTACGGGACAGTATAGCAATCAGCCCCAGCATTTT. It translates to CASSLSTGQYSNQPQHF.